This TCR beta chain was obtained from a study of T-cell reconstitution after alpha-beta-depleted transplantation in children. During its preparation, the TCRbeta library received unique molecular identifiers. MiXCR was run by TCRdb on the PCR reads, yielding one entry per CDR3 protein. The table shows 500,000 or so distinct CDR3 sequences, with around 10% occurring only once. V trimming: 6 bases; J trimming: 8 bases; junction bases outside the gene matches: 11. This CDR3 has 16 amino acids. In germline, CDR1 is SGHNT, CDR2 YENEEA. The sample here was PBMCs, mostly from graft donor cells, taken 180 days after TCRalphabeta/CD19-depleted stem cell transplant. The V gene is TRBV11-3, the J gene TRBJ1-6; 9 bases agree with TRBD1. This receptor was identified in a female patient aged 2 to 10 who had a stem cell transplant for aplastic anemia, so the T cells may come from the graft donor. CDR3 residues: CASSRGGDRVYSPLHF. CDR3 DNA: TGTGCCAGCAGTCGAGGAGGGGACAGGGTATATTCACCCCTCCACTTT.